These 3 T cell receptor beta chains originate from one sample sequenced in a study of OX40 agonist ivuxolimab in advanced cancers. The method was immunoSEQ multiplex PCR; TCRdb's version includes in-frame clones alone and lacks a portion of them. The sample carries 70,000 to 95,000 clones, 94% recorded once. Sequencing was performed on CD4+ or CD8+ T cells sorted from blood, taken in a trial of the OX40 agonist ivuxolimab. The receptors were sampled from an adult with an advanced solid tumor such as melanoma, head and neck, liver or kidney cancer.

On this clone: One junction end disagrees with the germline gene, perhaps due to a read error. The CDR3 sequence: CASGEGSGADTQYF. CDR3 DNA: TGTGCCAGCGGTGAGGGGTCAGGCGCAGATACGCAGTATTTT. The chain uses TRBV6-1 and TRBJ2-3; D possibly uses TRBD1 or TRBD2 (5 bases each). In germline, CDR1 is MNHNS, CDR2 SASEGT. There are 14 residues in the CDR3.

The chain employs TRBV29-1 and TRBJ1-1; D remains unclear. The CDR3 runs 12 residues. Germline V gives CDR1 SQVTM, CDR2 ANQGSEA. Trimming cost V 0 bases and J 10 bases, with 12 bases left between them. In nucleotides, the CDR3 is TGCAGCGTTGAAGATCATGAGGGCGCAGCTTTCTTT. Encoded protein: CSVEDHEGAAFF.

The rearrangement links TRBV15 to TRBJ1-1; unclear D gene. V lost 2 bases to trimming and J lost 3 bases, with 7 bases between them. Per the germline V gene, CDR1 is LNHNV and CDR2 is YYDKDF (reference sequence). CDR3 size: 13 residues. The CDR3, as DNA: TGTGCCACCAGCAGATCCGGTTACACTGAAGCTTTCTTT. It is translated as CATSRSGYTEAFF.